This T cell receptor beta chain was sequenced during a study of T cells in lung cancer brain metastases. TCRdb keeps only in-frame clones here, not all; method: immunoSEQ multiplex PCR. This table holds 4,700 or so clones, roughly 84% found once. The CDR3 runs 14 residues. Germline values: CDR1 SGHTA, CDR2 FQGTGA. V gave up 5 bases and J gave up 9 bases, with 17 bases separating them. The origin of this receptor is a woman aged 45-59 years with non-small cell lung cancer that had spread to the brain. The sequenced sample was tumor tissue from a brain metastasis. The chain links TRBV7-3 to TRBJ2-1; D may be TRBD2 (6 bases). In DNA form, the CDR3 reads TGTGCCAGCAGCCCTGGGACTTCCCAGGGTGAGCAGTTCTTC. Translation gives CASSPGTSQGEQFF.